These 24 T cell receptor beta chains came from one sample sequenced in a study of T cells in Graves' hyperthyroidism and ophthalmopathy. TCR beta CDR3 sequences were amplified from RNA transcripts. TCR CDR3 regions were first amplified by RT-PCR with HTBI primers. TCRdb processed the multiplex PCR reads anew with MiXCR; each CDR3 protein has one entry. The sample comprises some 440,000 distinct CDR3 sequences, approximately 14% of which are singletons, and roughly 15% rests with the top ten. The source material was blood. The source of these receptors is a woman in her late teens or twenties with Graves' hyperthyroidism.

This clonotype was detected only a few times. The chain joins TRBV6-1 to TRBJ1-4, with 9 bases matching TRBD1. V shed 1 base and J 8 bases; nucleotides not matched to a gene: 2. There are 14 residues in the CDR3. Germline CDR1 and CDR2: MNHNS and SASEGT. CDR3 amino acids: CASSEEGTGEKLFF. For the CDR3, the DNA is TGTGCCAGCAGTGAAGAGGGGACAGGGGAAAAACTGTTTTTT.

V usage is TRBV24-1 and J usage is TRBJ2-3; D uncertain. Trimming shortened V by 1 base and J by 4 bases, and 11 bases separated the two germline ends. The CDR3 is made up of 15 amino acids. The germline V gene encodes CDR1 KGHDR and CDR2 SFDVKD. Here the CDR3 reads CATSDLAVRADTQYF. DNA of the CDR3: TGTGCCACCAGTGATTTAGCCGTACGCGCAGATACGCAGTATTTT.

There are many counts of this clonotype. The chain carries TRBV7-9 and TRBJ2-5; 8 bases line up with TRBD2. Germline V CDR1 and CDR2: SEHNR, FQNEAQ (reference sequence). This CDR3 contains 16 residues. V lost 0 bases and J lost 5; bases outside the gene matches: 8. Written as DNA, the CDR3 is TGTGCCAGCAGCTTAGCGATGACTAGCGCCAGGGAGACCCAGTACTTC. Its protein is CASSLAMTSARETQYF. Full variable domain (remainder filled in from reference TRBV7-9 and TRBJ2-5): DTGVSQNPRHKITKRGQNVTFRCDPISEHNRLYWYRQTLGQGPEFLTYFQNEAQLEKSRLLSDRFSAERPKGSFSTLEIQRTEQGDSAMYLCASSLAMTSARETQYFGPGTRLLVL.

A word on this clonotype: This clone may be a read error of a much larger clone one base away. This chain joins TRBV7-8 and TRBJ2-5, with D perhaps matching TRBD1 or TRBD2 (6 bases each). This CDR3 is built from 15 residues. The germline CDR1 and CDR2 sequences are SGHVS and FQNEAQ. V shed 4 bases and J shed 5 bases, with 17 bases lying between them. The CDR3 loop is CASSYSGGGFETQYF. In DNA, the CDR3 is TGTGCCAGCAGCTATTCCGGAGGGGGATTCGAGACCCAGTACTTC.

Many counts were recorded for this clonotype. The chain couples TRBV6-1 to TRBJ1-5; 9 bases match TRBD1. V was pared by 6 bases and J by 4 bases, with 7 bases of the junction left unmatched. Germline V gene sequence: CDR1 MNHNS, CDR2 SASEGT. This CDR3 comprises 15 residues. CDR3 residues: CASRGGQGTNQPQHF. In DNA, the CDR3 is TGTGCCAGCAGAGGCGGACAGGGGACGAATCAGCCCCAGCATTTT.

This clonotype has at least ten counts. The V call is TRBV2, the J call TRBJ1-1; D gene ambiguous. V was pared by 7 bases and J by 1 base, with 13 bases between. The length of the CDR3 is 14 residues. Germline loops: CDR1 SNHLY, CDR2 FYNNEI. The CDR3 loop is CASNFRTANTEAFF. The CDR3 DNA reads as TGTGCCAGCAATTTTAGGACGGCGAACACTGAAGCTTTCTTT.

This clonotype was seen a handful of times. A junction boundary mismatches the germline segment, possibly from a read error. The rearrangement joins TRBV11-2 to TRBJ1-1; the match to TRBD1 covers 8 bases. Germline V gives CDR1 SGHAT, CDR2 FQNNGV. CDR3 length: 16 residues. In nucleotides, the CDR3 is TGTGCCAGCAGCCCGCTTCAGGGGGCAGGGAACACTGAAGTTTTCTTT. Translating it yields CASSPLQGAGNTEVFF.

In this sample, this clonotype turned up many times. The chain combines TRBV15 with TRBJ2-7, with D possibly being TRBD1 (5 bases). Germline CDR1 LNHNV, CDR2 YYDKDF (reference sequence). The CDR3 consists of 16 residues. Trimming cost V 5 bases and J 0 bases, with 17 bases left between them. The CDR3 DNA sequence: TGTGCCACCAGCCGCGACATACAGGATTACTCCTACGAGCAGTACTTC. This encodes CATSRDIQDYSYEQYF.

This clonotype was counted only a few times. The chain uses TRBV20-1 and TRBJ1-3; D is unresolved. Germline V gene data show CDR1 as DFQATT and CDR2 as SNEGSKA (reference sequence). Trimming took 0 bases from V and 3 from J, leaving 9 bases between them. The CDR3 is 14 amino acids. The CDR3, as DNA: TGCAGTGCTAGAGACGCCCTGCTTGGAAACACCATATATTTT. This gives the protein CSARDALLGNTIYF.

The rearrangement links TRBV7-9 to TRBJ2-6; 10 bases map to TRBD1. CDR1 and CDR2 (germline): SEHNR, FQNEAQ (reference sequence). With 5 bases clipped from V and 0 bases from J, the junction kept 10 bases outside the gene matches. This CDR3 region has 19 residues. The CDR3 DNA follows: TGTGCCAGCAGCCTGGGACAGGGGCGCTCCCTCTCTGGGGCCAACGTCCTGACTTTC. It translates to CASSLGQGRSLSGANVLTF.

This clonotype occurred many times. The rearrangement joins TRBV20-1 to TRBJ2-1; D is possibly TRBD2 (5 bases). V was pared by 1 base and J by 0 bases, with 13 bases between. Per germline, CDR1 DFQATT and CDR2 SNEGSKA (reference sequence). The CDR3 is made up of 16 amino acids. CDR3: CSARVQDLSSYNEQFF. As DNA, the CDR3 is TGCAGTGCTAGAGTCCAGGACTTGAGCTCCTACAATGAGCAGTTCTTC.

This clonotype was seen many times. The chain combines TRBV29-1 with TRBJ2-4; no clear D. The CDR3 is made up of 14 amino acids. V was trimmed by 0 bases and J by 9 bases, leaving 15 bases between them. Germline V CDR1 and CDR2: SQVTM, ANQGSEA. The CDR3 bases are TGCAGCGTTGAAGATTGGCAAAGCTCCGGCATTCAGTACTTC. This sequence encodes CSVEDWQSSGIQYF.

This clonotype was picked up many times. V usage is TRBV19 and J usage is TRBJ1-2; D remains unclear. CDR1 is LNHDA, CDR2 SQIVND, per germline (reference sequence). CDR3 size: 14 residues. V lost 1 base and J 3 bases, leaving 9 bases between the germline ends. For the CDR3, the DNA is TGTGCCAGTAGTATAGGAGTCGGGGACTATGGCTACACCTTC. Its translation is CASSIGVGDYGYTF.

The chain recombines TRBV4-1 with TRBJ1-4; possible D gene TRBD1, 5 bases. Looked up from germline, CDR1 is MGHRA and CDR2 is YSYEKL. The V gene lost 4 bases and the J gene lost 4 bases, with 10 bases spanning the gap. CDR3 size: 14 residues. In DNA, the CDR3 is TGCGCCAGCAGCCGTGTAGGGGTTAATGAAAAACTGTTTTTT. As protein: CASSRVGVNEKLFF.

This clonotype turned up a few times. V is TRBV20-1 and J is TRBJ2-3; 11 positions match TRBD2. The junction had 4 bases not matched to a gene; V was cut back by 4 bases and J by 4 bases. The CDR3 extends over 14 amino acids. Germline CDR1 reads DFQATT; CDR2 reads SNEGSKA (reference sequence). The DNA of the CDR3 is TGCAGTGCTACTCTAGCGGGGGGCGCAGATACGCAGTATTTT. The encoded protein is CSATLAGGADTQYF.

The sample holds many counts of this clonotype. The J gene is TRBJ2-7, the V gene TRBV5-6, with unresolved D. V lost 4 bases and J 4 bases, leaving 9 bases between the germline ends. There are 12 residues in the CDR3. Germline CDR1 is SGHDT and CDR2 is YYEEEE. The CDR3 loop is CASSLIQYEQYF. Here the CDR3 DNA reads TGTGCCAGCAGCCTAATCCAATACGAGCAGTACTTC.

This clonotype was found many times. V and J are TRBV20-1 and TRBJ2-3; no clear D gene. This CDR3 is built from 15 residues. Trimming removed 1 base at V and 2 bases at J, with 13 bases between. The germline V gene encodes CDR1 DFQATT and CDR2 SNEGSKA (reference sequence). The CDR3 loop is CSARGLGRNTDTQYF. The CDR3 nucleotides read TGCAGTGCTAGAGGTCTGGGAAGAAACACAGATACGCAGTATTTT.

This sequence joins TRBV20-1 and TRBJ2-3, with 9 nucleotides matching TRBD1. Germline V gives CDR1 DFQATT, CDR2 SNEGSKA (reference sequence). The length of the CDR3 is 14 residues. The CDR3 DNA sequence: TGCAGCCTTTGGGACAGGGATACCACAGATACGCAGTATTTT. Translation: CSLWDRDTTDTQYF.

This clonotype showed up just a few times. V usage is TRBV5-1 and J usage is TRBJ1-4, with TRBD1 identical over 11 bases. This CDR3 has 14 residues. The germline CDR1 and CDR2 sequences are SGHRS and YFSETQ. Trimming cost V 4 bases and J 10 bases; bases outside gene matches: 6. The CDR3 loop is CASSGGQGEVKLFF. Here the CDR3 DNA reads TGCGCCAGCAGCGGGGGACAGGGGGAAGTAAAACTGTTTTTT.

This chain uses TRBV29-1 with TRBJ2-4; D unclear. Looked up from germline, CDR1 is SQVTM and CDR2 is ANQGSEA. The CDR3 loop spans 13 amino acids. Trimming cost V 3 bases and J 6 bases, with 12 bases left between them. The CDR3 sequence is CSVEFGSGNIQYF. In DNA, the CDR3 is TGCAGCGTTGAGTTTGGGTCGGGAAACATTCAGTACTTC.

This rearrangement joins TRBV2 to TRBJ2-2; D possibly uses TRBD1 or TRBD2 (6 bases each). Germline CDR1 SNHLY, CDR2 FYNNEI. V was clipped by 4 bases and J by 6 bases, with 9 bases between them. CDR3 length: 13 amino acids. The DNA for the CDR3 is TGTGCCAGCAGTGGGGGGGCTCCCGGGGAGCTGTTTTTT. Protein product: CASSGGAPGELFF. Based on the CDR3 plus reference TRBV2 and TRBJ2-2, the full variable domain is EPEVTQTPSHQVTQMGQEVILRCVPISNHLYFYWYRQILGQKVEFLVSFYNNEISEKSEIFDDQFSVERPDGSNFTLKIRSTKLEDSAMYFCASSGGAPGELFFGEGSRLTVL.

The chain uses TRBV19 and TRBJ2-7; D may match TRBD1 or TRBD2 (5 bases each). The V end was cut by 10 bases, the J end by 7 bases, with 20 bases between. CDR1 is LNHDA and CDR2 is SQIVND in the germline V gene (reference sequence). The CDR3 contains 13 residues. The CDR3 loop is CATREIGVREQYF. The CDR3 nucleotides read TGTGCCACCAGGGAAATCGGGGTTCGGGAGCAGTACTTC.

The sample holds many counts of this clonotype. The chain joins TRBV20-1 to TRBJ2-5; 7 nucleotides align to TRBD1. The CDR3 has 17 amino acids. V dropped 0 bases and J dropped 5; count of bases not matched to a gene: 15. Per the germline V gene, CDR1 is DFQATT and CDR2 is SNEGSKA (reference sequence). CDR3: CSARDHRIQGLGETQYF. The CDR3 region has the DNA TGCAGTGCTAGAGATCACCGGATACAGGGGTTAGGGGAGACCCAGTACTTC.

A word on this clonotype: Just one base apart from a much larger clone, this may be a read error. The final CDR3 position lacks the conserved phenylalanine or tryptophan, pointing to a likely read error. V usage is TRBV7-8 and J usage is TRBJ2-1; TRBD2 aligns across 12 bases. After removal of 0 bases from V and 4 bases from J, the junction contained 10 bases not matched to a gene. CDR1 is SGHVS, CDR2 FQNEAQ, per germline. This CDR3 is built from 19 residues. Here the CDR3 DNA reads TGTGCCAGCAGCTTAGCGGGTTTGACTAGCGGGGGCCGATACAATGAGCAGTTCTGC. Its protein product is CASSLAGLTSGGRYNEQFC.